These 27 T cell receptor beta chains were all obtained from the same sample, sequenced in a study of PD-L1 blockade in urothelial cancer. Data came from immunoSEQ multiplex PCR; TCRdb stores just in-frame clones and leaves some out. The sample holds under 95,000 clones, 84% seen once. Time point meaning: pretreatment peripheral blood. The material sequenced was PBMCs, taken around atezolizumab (anti-PD-L1) treatment. Every receptor here comes from a man aged 60 to 75 with urothelial cancer.

The genes are TRBV5-1 and TRBJ2-1; 10 nucleotides align to TRBD2. Trimming removed 4 bases from V and 5 bases from J; junction bases left unmatched: 9. The CDR3 length is 16 residues. Per the germline V gene, CDR1 is SGHRS and CDR2 is YFSETQ. The CDR3 region has the DNA TGCGCCAGCAGCATACTTAGCGGGGGGCAAAACAATGAGCAGTTCTTC. Translation gives CASSILSGGQNNEQFF.

The J gene is TRBJ1-3, the V gene TRBV19; TRBD1 matches 7 bases. CDR3 size: 16 residues. Germline V gives CDR1 LNHDA, CDR2 SQIVND (reference sequence). With 4 bases clipped from V and 2 bases from J, the junction kept 8 bases outside the gene matches. CDR3 in amino acids: CASSTSTGRAGNTIYF. As DNA, the CDR3 is TGTGCCAGTAGTACTTCGACAGGGAGAGCTGGAAACACCATATATTTT.

The chain is built from TRBV7-2 and TRBJ2-7, with D tentatively TRBD1 (6 bases). The CDR3 is 14 residues long. V lost 5 bases and J lost 3, with 14 bases in between. Germline V gives CDR1 SGHTA, CDR2 FQGNSA. The CDR3 region has the DNA TGTGCCAGCAGCCGAAATCTACAGGGCTACGAGCAGTACTTC. Encoded protein: CASSRNLQGYEQYF.

The chain carries TRBV7-2 and TRBJ1-5; D gene ambiguous. V lost 5 bases to trimming and J lost 3 bases, with 11 bases between them. The germline V gene encodes CDR1 SGHTA and CDR2 FQGNSA. CDR3 size: 14 residues. Written as DNA, the CDR3 is TGTGCCAGCAGCCCGCAGGCGTTCAATCAGCCCCAGCATTTT. Its protein is CASSPQAFNQPQHF.

J is TRBJ1-1 and V is TRBV6-4; a possible D gene is TRBD1 (5 bases). The CDR3 sequence is 13 residues long. The germline V gene encodes CDR1 MRHNA and CDR2 SNTAGT. Trimming removed 0 bases from V and 6 bases from J, with 8 bases in between. CDR3 protein: CASSDSRGAEAFF. The CDR3 DNA reads as TGTGCCAGCAGTGACTCTCGGGGGGCTGAAGCTTTCTTT.

The chain has TRBV12-5 and TRBJ2-2, with 9 bases aligning to TRBD1. CDR3 size: 18 residues. V trimming: 6 bases; J trimming: 6 bases; junction bases outside the gene matches: 17. Per germline, CDR1 LGHNT and CDR2 FRNRAP. This CDR3 reads CASGIKRPGQGLAGELFF. The CDR3 DNA is TGTGCTAGTGGCATTAAACGGCCGGGACAGGGTCTCGCCGGGGAGCTGTTTTTT.

The chain couples TRBV19 to TRBJ2-3; 12 positions match TRBD2. With V trimmed by 5 bases and J by 4 bases, 4 bases remained unmatched. CDR1 LNHDA and CDR2 SQIVND come from the germline V gene (reference sequence). This CDR3 contains 15 residues. The CDR3 DNA reads as TGTGCCAGTAGTGCTAGCGGGGGGGGATCAGATACGCAGTATTTT. This encodes CASSASGGGSDTQYF.

The chain joins TRBV28 to TRBJ2-2; perhaps TRBD1 as D (6 bases). The CDR3 runs 16 residues. Deletions cut 6 bases from V and 0 bases from J, with 14 bases between. CDR1 and CDR2 (germline): MDHEN, SYDVKM. The CDR3 is CASSRDRPTNTGELFF. CDR3 in DNA: TGTGCCAGCAGCCGTGACAGGCCTACGAACACCGGGGAGCTGTTTTTT.

The gene calls are TRBV2 and TRBJ2-3, with 7 bases identical to TRBD1. The ends lost 3 bases at V and 6 bases at J; junction bases unmatched: 3. The germline V gene has CDR1 SNHLY and CDR2 FYNNEI. The CDR3 has 13 amino acids. Here the CDR3 reads CASSDRGPDTQYF. As DNA, the CDR3 is TGTGCCAGCAGTGATAGGGGGCCCGATACGCAGTATTTT.

The gene calls are TRBV2 and TRBJ2-5, with D possibly being TRBD2 (7 bases). The CDR3 runs 13 residues. Germline loops: CDR1 SNHLY, CDR2 FYNNEI. V shed 6 bases and J shed 5 bases, with 13 bases lying between them. In DNA form, the CDR3 reads TGTGCCAGCAGGCGGGGGCCGAGTGAGACCCAGTACTTC. Amino acids: CASRRGPSETQYF.

The chain carries TRBV6-1 and TRBJ2-7; TRBD1 agrees at 11 bases. V was clipped by 4 bases and J by 4 bases; unmatched bases: 15. Germline V gene lookup returns CDR1 MNHNS and CDR2 SASEGT. This CDR3 has 18 residues. This chain's CDR3 is CASSVLPPGQGVGYEQYF. In DNA form, the CDR3 reads TGTGCCAGCAGTGTACTACCTCCGGGACAGGGGGTAGGGTACGAGCAGTACTTC.

This chain joins TRBV5-4 and TRBJ2-1, with 12 bases lining up with TRBD2. The CDR3 is 18 amino acids. Germline V lookup: CDR1 SGHNT, CDR2 YYREEE (reference sequence). Trimming at V came to 0 bases and at J to 9 bases, leaving 13 bases not matched to a gene. CDR3 in DNA: TGTGCCAGCAGCTTGGCCGCTAGCGGGGGGGCGGGTGTGAGTGAGCAGTTCTTC. Its protein product is CASSLAASGGAGVSEQFF.

The V and J genes are TRBV11-2 and TRBJ1-2, with D tentatively TRBD1 (6 bases). CDR3 length: 13 residues. Between the trimmed V and J ends, which lost 6 bases and 4 bases, there was a span of 12 bases. Germline values: CDR1 SGHAT, CDR2 FQNNGV. The CDR3 DNA follows: TGTGCCAGCAGGCAAACAGGGACCTATGGCTACACCTTC. Residues: CASRQTGTYGYTF.

The CDR3 DNA follows: TGTGCCAGCAGCCAAGTGATGGGCGGGACCTCTTATGAAGCTTTCTTT. It encodes CASSQVMGGTSYEAFF. The rearrangement links TRBV4-2 to TRBJ1-1, with D maybe TRBD1 (5 bases). Trimming removed 1 base from V and 7 bases from J, with 19 bases in between. The CDR3 runs to 16 residues. The V gene's germline CDR1 is LGHNA and CDR2 YNFKEQ.

The gene calls are TRBV14 and TRBJ2-2, with unresolved D. The germline gives CDR1 SGHDN, CDR2 FVKESK. V gave up 0 bases and J gave up 5 bases, with 4 bases separating them. The CDR3 runs to 13 residues. The CDR3 reads CASSQERTGELFF. The DNA of the CDR3 is TGTGCCAGCAGCCAAGAGCGGACCGGGGAGCTGTTTTTT. Complete variable domain (other parts from reference TRBV14 and TRBJ2-2): EAGVTQFPSHSVIEKGQTVTLRCDPISGHDNLYWYRRVMGKEIKFLLHFVKESKQDESGMPNNRFLAERTGGTYSTLKVQPAELEDSGVYFCASSQERTGELFFGEGSRLTVL.

The chain employs TRBV27 and TRBJ2-5; TRBD1 matches 7 bases. The CDR3 is 15 amino acids. Germline values: CDR1 MNHEY, CDR2 SMNVEV (reference sequence). J lost 3 bases, V lost 3 bases, and 7 bases had no gene match. Here the CDR3 DNA reads TGTGCCAGCAGTTTTTGGACAGGAGACGAAGAGACCCAGTACTTC. It translates to CASSFWTGDEETQYF.

In regard to this clone: The junction does not match germline at one end; this may be a read error. V and J are TRBV6-1 and TRBJ1-2, with no clear D. CDR3 length: 11 residues. Germline CDR1 reads MNHNS; CDR2 reads SASEGT. CDR3 amino acids: CASRTNDGYTF. In nucleotides, the CDR3 is TGTGCCAGCAGAACTAACGATGGCTACACCTTC.

The chain uses TRBV6-1 and TRBJ2-5; TRBD2 agrees at 11 bases. The CDR3 consists of 15 residues. In germline, CDR1 is MNHNS, CDR2 SASEGT. J gave up 2 bases and V 6 bases, and 5 bases lay outside the gene matches. The CDR3 is CASRGRLAGQETQYF. CDR3 DNA sequence: TGTGCCAGCAGGGGAAGACTAGCGGGGCAAGAGACCCAGTACTTC.

This chain connects TRBV27 to TRBJ2-7; the D is unclear. This CDR3 comprises 13 residues. Germline V gene sequence: CDR1 MNHEY, CDR2 SMNVEV (reference sequence). The V gene lost 3 bases and the J gene lost 0 bases, with 6 bases spanning the gap. CDR3 in amino acids: CASSFLSSYEQYF. The CDR3 nucleotides read TGTGCCAGCAGTTTTCTTTCCTCCTACGAGCAGTACTTC.

The chain links TRBV7-3 to TRBJ2-7; possible D gene TRBD2, 5 bases. Trimming left V 2 bases short and J 3 bases short, with 17 bases between. Per the germline V gene, CDR1 is SGHTA and CDR2 is FQGTGA. This CDR3 is built from 16 residues. Written as DNA, the CDR3 is TGTGCCAGCAGCTTATTGGGGAGTTTAAATCTCTACGAGCAGTACTTC. Translating gives CASSLLGSLNLYEQYF. The full variable domain, its missing parts supplied by reference TRBV7-3 and TRBJ2-7, is GAGVSQTPSNKVTEKGKYVELRCDPISGHTALYWYRQSLGQGPEFLIYFQGTGAADDSGLPNDRFFAVRPEGSVSTLKIQRTERGDSAVYLCASSLLGSLNLYEQYFGPGTRLTVT.

This clone came up a few times. The rearrangement uses TRBV18 and TRBJ1-1, with D perhaps matching TRBD1 (6 bases). V shed 4 bases and J shed 10 bases, with 10 bases lying between them. The germline V gene has CDR1 KGHSH and CDR2 LQKENI. The CDR3 consists of 11 residues. CDR3 DNA: TGTGCCAGCTCACAGGGGGAAAGAGCTTTCTTT. It yields the protein CASSQGERAFF. Using reference TRBV18 and TRBJ1-1 for the parts outside the CDR3, the full variable domain is NAGVMQNPRHLVRRRGQEARLRCSPMKGHSHVYWYRQLPEEGLKFMVYLQKENIIDESGMPKERFSAEFPKEGPSILRIQQVVRGDSAAYFCASSQGERAFFGQGTRLTVV.

The J gene is TRBJ2-1, the V gene TRBV7-2; 8 nucleotides line up with TRBD2. V lost 7 bases, J lost 2 bases, and 4 bases stayed unmatched. The length of the CDR3 is 14 residues. CDR1 is SGHTA, CDR2 FQGNSA, per germline. The CDR3 nucleotides are TGTGCCAGCACCCAGACTAGCGCCTACAATGAGCAGTTCTTC. Encoded protein: CASTQTSAYNEQFF.

This rearrangement joins TRBV25-1 to TRBJ1-2; D is undetermined. CDR1 and CDR2 from the germline V gene are MGHDK and SYGVNS. The CDR3 has 14 residues. V was shortened by 6 bases and J by 4 bases, with 15 bases between the two germline ends. The CDR3 DNA is TGTGCCAGCAGCCTCCCCGGGTCCCGCTATGGCTACACCTTC. It codes for CASSLPGSRYGYTF.

CDR3 nucleotides: TGTGCCAGTAGTTTCTCCGGGACAGCCCTAGATACGCAGTATTTT. This translates into CASSFSGTALDTQYF. The chain combines TRBV19 with TRBJ2-3; 7 bases are shared with TRBD1. Germline trimming cut 5 bases from V and 5 bases from J; bases unmatched to any gene: 10. The CDR3 has 15 residues. Germline lookup yields CDR1 LNHDA and CDR2 SQIVND (reference sequence). Looking up the rest from reference TRBV19 and TRBJ2-3 gives the full variable domain: DGGITQSPKYLFRKEGQNVTLSCEQNLNHDAMYWYRQDPGQGLRLIYYSQIVNDFQKGDIAEGYSVSREKKESFPLTVTSAQKNPTAFYLCASSFSGTALDTQYFGPGTRLTVL.

The rearrangement links TRBV2 to TRBJ2-2, with D possibly matching TRBD1 (6 bases). This CDR3 spans 14 amino acids. Germline assignment: CDR1 SNHLY and CDR2 FYNNEI. The ends were cut back, 7 bases at V and 1 base at J, with 10 bases in the middle. The CDR3 loop is CASIQGRNTGELFF. DNA for the CDR3: TGTGCCAGCATACAGGGCCGGAACACCGGGGAGCTGTTTTTT.

This sequence joins TRBV18 and TRBJ2-3; 13 bases map to TRBD2. This CDR3 has 18 amino acids. V gave up 4 bases and J gave up 8 bases; unmatched junction bases: 15. Looked up from germline, CDR1 is KGHSH and CDR2 is LQKENI. CDR3 in DNA: TGTGCCAGCTCACTACAGGAGCCGGGACTAGCGGGATTGGGTACGCAGTATTTT. Its protein is CASSLQEPGLAGLGTQYF.

This sequence joins TRBV30 and TRBJ2-2; 7 bases are a match to TRBD2. CDR3 length: 15 residues. Germline V gene data show CDR1 as GTSNPN and CDR2 as SVGIG (reference sequence). V was pared by 4 bases and J by 0 bases, with 5 bases of the junction left unmatched. CDR3: CAWTRRGANTGELFF. CDR3 sequence (DNA): TGTGCCTGGACCCGACGGGGGGCGAACACCGGGGAGCTGTTTTTT.